Shown below are 21 T cell receptor beta chains from a single sample sequenced in a study of glioma-infiltrating T cells after dendritic cell vaccination. Time point in this sample: after dendritic cell vaccination, including at tumor progression/relapse. Sequencing used immunoSEQ multiplex PCR; TCRdb keeps in-frame clones, though not all of them. The sample consists of 65,000 or so clones, around nine tenths of them appearing once. Here the sequenced sample was blood, taken after dendritic cell vaccination. These receptors all come from a human donor with glioblastoma.

This clone was observed once. This chain joins TRBV21-1 and TRBJ2-4; the D call in the table, TRBD1, was not verified against the DNA. TRBV21-1 is a pseudogene segment. The CDR3 contains 19 residues. The CDR3 loop reads CASSKNFPRDRGRKNIQYF. The CDR3 DNA reads as TGTGCCAGCAGCAAAAATTTCCCGAGGGACAGGGGGCGGAAAAACATTCAGTACTTC.

This chain links TRBV20-1 with TRBJ1-3, with D unresolved. This CDR3 region has 11 residues. V dropped 3 bases and J dropped 8 bases, with 8 bases sitting between them. In germline, CDR1 is DFQATT, CDR2 SNEGSKA (reference sequence). The DNA of the CDR3 is TGCAGTGCTAGGTTCCGCGACACCATATATTTT. Protein: CSARFRDTIYF.

The sample holds one count of this clone. This rearrangement joins TRBV6-5 to TRBJ1-5; 7 positions match TRBD1. Per the germline V gene, CDR1 is MNHEY and CDR2 is SVGAGI. This CDR3 is built from 15 residues. Germline trimming cut 4 bases from V and 4 bases from J; bases unmatched to any gene: 7. CDR3 loop: CASSSPGQKNQPQHF. The CDR3 DNA reads as TGTGCCAGCAGTTCACCGGGACAGAAGAATCAGCCCCAGCATTTT.

The chain uses TRBV19 and TRBJ1-1; weak D call: TRBD1 (5 bases). V lost 7 bases, J lost 2 bases, and 11 bases lay in between. The germline CDR1 and CDR2 sequences are LNHDA and SQIVND (reference sequence). The CDR3 loop spans 13 amino acids. In nucleotides, the CDR3 is TGTGCCAGTAACAAACAGGCCAACACTGAAGCTTTCTTT. It specifies CASNKQANTEAFF.

The chain links TRBV4-3 to TRBJ2-6; no clear D. CDR1 is LGHNA, CDR2 YSLEER, per germline. The CDR3 runs 15 residues. V lost 2 bases, J lost 0 bases, and 5 bases lay in between. The CDR3 sequence: CASSQQVSGANVLTF. CDR3 bases: TGCGCCAGCAGCCAACAGGTCTCTGGGGCCAACGTCCTGACTTTC.

The CDR3 region has the DNA TGCAGCGTCGTAGGGCAGGGGAACACTGAAGCTTTCTTT. The encoded protein is CSVVGQGNTEAFF. The chain recombines TRBV29-1 with TRBJ1-1, with a possible D match to TRBD1 (5 bases). Per the germline V gene, CDR1 is SQVTM and CDR2 is ANQGSEA. The V end lost 6 bases, the J end lost 1 base, and 12 bases lay between the germline ends. There are 13 residues in the CDR3.

This sequence joins TRBV19 and TRBJ1-2; 12 nucleotides line up with TRBD1. The CDR3 runs to 15 residues. Per the germline V gene, CDR1 is LNHDA and CDR2 is SQIVND (reference sequence). Unmatched junction bases numbered 9, after V lost 5 bases and J lost 8 bases. In DNA form, the CDR3 reads TGTGCCAGTAGTTCCCCTGGGACAGGGGGCAGAGGCTACACCTTC. Its protein is CASSSPGTGGRGYTF.

J is TRBJ1-5 and V is TRBV19, with D perhaps TRBD1 (5 bases). The CDR3 is 16 amino acids. V lost 1 base and J lost 5, with 15 bases in between. In germline, CDR1 is LNHDA, CDR2 SQIVND (reference sequence). Here the CDR3 DNA reads TGTGCCAGTAGTATAGGGGCAGGGATAGTGGATCAGCCCCAGCATTTT. Protein: CASSIGAGIVDQPQHF.

This chain connects TRBV7-2 to TRBJ2-5; 7 bases match TRBD2. V lost 5 bases, J lost 5 bases, and 11 bases stayed unmatched. The CDR3 is 15 residues long. Germline V gene lookup returns CDR1 SGHTA and CDR2 FQGNSA. Here the CDR3 reads CASSPQLGEGETQYF. The CDR3 nucleotides are TGTGCCAGCAGCCCGCAACTGGGGGAGGGGGAGACCCAGTACTTC.

The chain recombines TRBV5-1 with TRBJ2-1; tentatively, D is TRBD2 (5 bases). CDR1 SGHRS and CDR2 YFSETQ come from the germline V gene. The CDR3 consists of 16 residues. Trimming took off 5 bases at V and 4 bases at J, with 19 bases between the two ends. In nucleotides, the CDR3 is TGCGCCAGCAGTTCCCTCGGCGGAGGTGGGTACAATGAGCAGTTCTTC. This gives the protein CASSSLGGGGYNEQFF. The entire variable domain, with the rest obtained from reference TRBV5-1 and TRBJ2-1, is as follows: KAGVTQTPRYLIKTRGQQVTLSCSPISGHRSVSWYQQTPGQGLQFLFEYFSETQRNKGNFPGRFSGRQFSNSRSEMNVSTLELGDSALYLCASSSLGGGGYNEQFFGPGTRLTVL.

The chain uses TRBV6-1 and TRBJ2-7; D is uncertain. The V gene lost 5 bases and the J gene lost 3 bases, with 11 bases spanning the gap. In germline, CDR1 is MNHNS, CDR2 SASEGT. The CDR3 contains 13 residues. This chain's CDR3 is CASSSSGYYEQYF. In DNA, the CDR3 is TGTGCCAGCAGTTCCTCAGGATACTACGAGCAGTACTTC.

A few counts support this clone. The chain links TRBV19 to TRBJ2-1, with 9 positions matching TRBD2. Germline V gene data show CDR1 as LNHDA and CDR2 as SQIVND (reference sequence). Trimming cost V 3 bases and J 10 bases; bases outside gene matches: 10. CDR3 length equals 15 residues. The CDR3 reads CASSMASGARGEQFF. CDR3 in DNA: TGTGCCAGTAGTATGGCTAGCGGGGCCAGAGGAGAGCAGTTCTTC.

The chain recombines TRBV7-2 with TRBJ2-7, with TRBD1 matching over 8 bases. J lost 1 base, V lost 5 bases, and 7 bases had no gene match. Germline V gene data show CDR1 as SGHTA and CDR2 as FQGNSA. This CDR3 region has 15 residues. Written as DNA, the CDR3 is TGTGCCAGCAGCCCCGGACAGGGAAGGTCCTACGAGCAGTACTTC. Its protein product is CASSPGQGRSYEQYF.

The gene calls are TRBV7-9 and TRBJ1-1; 10 bases map to TRBD1. V gave up 6 bases and J gave up 4 bases; unmatched junction bases: 11. Germline CDR1 reads SEHNR; CDR2 reads FQNEAQ (reference sequence). The CDR3 is 16 residues long. In nucleotides, the CDR3 is TGTGCCAGCAGGCTCGGGACAGGGGACGGGGGCACTGAAGCTTTCTTT. Protein sequence: CASRLGTGDGGTEAFF.

J is TRBJ2-7 and V is TRBV7-6; a weak D match, TRBD2 (6 bases). Trimming pared 5 bases from V and 3 bases from J, leaving 14 bases between. From germline, CDR1 is SGHVS and CDR2 FNYEAQ. This CDR3 is built from 14 residues. CDR3 coding DNA: TGTGCCAGCAGCCCCGGCGGGGCCTACTACGAGCAGTACTTC. It translates to CASSPGGAYYEQYF.

This clone was observed a single time. This rearrangement joins TRBV5-4 to TRBJ2-2, with 9 bases identical to TRBD2. The V and J ends lost 1 base and 5 bases, in that order; junction bases with no gene match: 6. CDR1 is SGHNT and CDR2 is YYREEE in the germline V gene (reference sequence). The CDR3 runs to 16 residues. In DNA, the CDR3 is TGTGCCAGCAGCTTGTGGGCGGGAGGGCTTACCGGGGAGCTGTTTTTT. It encodes CASSLWAGGLTGELFF.

In regard to this clone: The germline gene is not matched at one end of the junction; a read error may be the cause. The chain employs TRBV10-2 and TRBJ2-7; 11 nucleotides line up with TRBD2. The CDR3 extends over 17 amino acids. CDR1 and CDR2 from the germline V gene are WSHSY and SAAADI. As DNA, the CDR3 is TGCGCCGGCAGCGGACCCCTTCTAGCGGGGGGCTCCTACGAGCAGTACTTC. Its translation is CAGSGPLLAGGSYEQYF.

V is TRBV7-2 and J is TRBJ2-2; tentative D call: TRBD1 (5 bases). V was cut by 2 bases and J by 3 bases, with 7 bases left in between. This CDR3 is 14 amino acids long. Germline values: CDR1 SGHTA, CDR2 FQGNSA. The CDR3 protein is CASSLLRDTGELFF. In DNA, the CDR3 is TGTGCCAGCAGCTTACTCAGGGACACCGGGGAGCTGTTTTTT.

The rearrangement uses TRBV27 and TRBJ2-7, with D perhaps matching TRBD1 (7 bases). CDR3 length equals 14 residues. Deletions cut 4 bases from V and 6 bases from J, with 16 bases between. Germline V gene data show CDR1 as MNHEY and CDR2 as SMNVEV (reference sequence). The CDR3 DNA follows: TGTGCCAGCAGTTCACCGACAGGGACTGGCGAGCAGTACTTC. As protein: CASSSPTGTGEQYF.

The rearrangement links TRBV5-1 to TRBJ2-1, with 13 positions matching TRBD2. Germline loops: CDR1 SGHRS, CDR2 YFSETQ. V shed 4 bases and J 4 bases; nucleotides not matched to a gene: 17. There are 20 residues in the CDR3. The CDR3 DNA reads TGCGCCAGCAGCCGAACAGACACACTAGCGGGGGGGTTTATTTACAATGAGCAGTTCTTC. Protein product: CASSRTDTLAGGFIYNEQFF.

V is TRBV28 and J is TRBJ2-3, with TRBD1 as a possible D gene (5 bases). Germline CDR1 reads MDHEN; CDR2 reads SYDVKM. The CDR3 covers 15 residues. Trimming pared 6 bases from V and 1 base from J, leaving 14 bases between. The chain's CDR3 is CASSITGDRTDTQYF. The CDR3 DNA is TGTGCCAGCAGCATAACAGGAGACCGCACAGATACGCAGTATTTT.